This TCR beta chain was sequenced for a study of blood T cell repertoires in COVID-19. As originally analysed: Estimates of nucleated cell counts were drawn from the amplification of reference gene primers. TCRdb's table, derived via immunoSEQ multiplex PCR, lists solely in-frame clones and lacks some. That table gives V, J and clone size, and the DNA gave D and trimming. The repertoire consists of approximately 130,000 clones, with roughly four fifths occurring once and the leading ten covering 10% to 15%. The germline V gene encodes CDR1 SGHRS and CDR2 YFSETQ. V trimming: 3 bases; J trimming: 5 bases; junction bases outside the gene matches: 6. This CDR3 comprises 14 residues.

The sequencing input was peripheral blood. The receptor's source is a human donor in a cohort sampled during active COVID-19. This chain joins TRBV5-1 and TRBJ2-7; 9 bases fit TRBD1. The CDR3 nucleotides are TGCGCCAGCAGCTCCGGACAGGGGAAGGACGAGCAGTACTTC. The encoded protein is CASSSGQGKDEQYF.